The present entry profiles one T cell receptor beta chain with its context. No cognate antigen has been identified for it. No clone much larger than this one lies a single base away; base qualities are absent. The data derive from a study of long-term antiretroviral therapy in people with HIV (dated by TCRdb to 2022 to 2024). Study-wide context: The earliest samples were collected about a decade before the 2015 WHO recommendation for immediate ART, when ART was typically delayed until CD4 counts fell. Of the approximately 32 participants with HIV, eleven were female. A retrospective serial study tested whether ART initiation and durable HIV suppression were associated with changes in peripheral blood TRB repertoire composition and diversity. No cross-contamination during QIAcube processing turned up in test extractions that ran a monoclonal T-cell line alongside 30 to 35 polyclonal samples. From a few dozen adults with confirmed HIV infection, the cohort provided 150 to 200 cryopreserved PBMC samples, gathered serially across a mean of approximately six years (range 1-12).

General findings and caveats noted by the study authors: Because pre-ART samples had limited cell numbers, unsorted PBMC were profiled rather than sorted CD4+ and CD8+ T cells. The repertoire was dominated across all time points by expanded TRB clones identified before ART initiation, although this dominance was seen to fluctuate and to decrease in many PLHIV after ART. Inferences about post-ART repertoire changes are limited because no data were available on ART adherence, viral resistance or therapy changes. Narrower CDR3 length ranges were observed in HIV repertoires than in controls, and an antigen-experienced repertoire with only a slight naive shift after ART was suggested by the network structure. Limited PBMC availability meant only the TCR beta chain was sequenced, without alpha chain pairing. Starting ART was linked to a significant rise in TRB diversity, yet even after long-term ART the diversity remained significantly lower than in transplant donor controls. The samples span the years 2004 to 2017, and the ART regimens used at that time may not be as effective as current regimens.

At the junction V is shortened by 8 bases and J by 5 bases, with 18 bases in between. The cysteine opens and the phenylalanine closes a CDR3 of 14 amino acids. The only DNA kept is the CDR3, 42 bases in frame from the first base. CDR1 and CDR2 (SNHLY, FYNNEI) derive from the germline V gene. To be included, a participant needed at least one PBMC sample from before ART initiation plus at least two post-ART samples. All participants with HIV were treated in the United States of America. Before DNA extraction, cryopreserved samples of 1-10 million PBMC were thawed and then washed. At the time of the earliest PBMC sample, participants with HIV were aged between roughly 20 and 55 years. Each participant contributed PBMC samples from 1-4 timepoints before ART initiation and 2-8 timepoints after ART initiation, with a median of 7 samples. Serial HIV viral load, CD4+ T-cell count, ART history and demographic data were obtained for every participant. Genomic DNA was extracted from unsorted PBMC with a Qiagen kit on a QIAcube, with processing performed in batches of 12 samples.

Sequencing of the TRB variable region was done with the immunoSEQ hsTCRB v3.0 assay at survey level resolution. The target sequencing depth for TRB was about 40,000-50,000 T-cell genomes per sample. An Illumina MiSeq with a v3 150-cycle kit was used to sequence the pooled TRB libraries. On the authors' methods: Analysis of repertoires was carried out in R inside a reproducible Nextflow workflow spanning QC, data transformation and analysis. Custom analyses were implemented in LymphoSeq2, an R package for AIRR-Seq data exploration. After excluding a handful of samples that yielded fewer than 5000 total TRB sequences, 150 to 200 HIV repertoires remained for analysis. Among the roughly 200 retained HIV repertoires, some 60 were collected before ART initiation and 129 were collected after ART initiation. Repertoires were downsampled to 5000 TRB nucleotide sequences, with summary statistics averaged over 100 downsampling iterations. The analysis kept only TRB sequences whose CDR3 regions were at least seven amino acids long. Diversity was measured with a Shannon entropy-derived clonality score and the Gini coefficient. In the repertoire networks, any two of the top 5000 CDR3 amino acid sequences were connected whenever the two sequences differed by an edit distance of one. For TRB CDR3 amino acid sequences, GLIPH2 was used to predict antigen specificity groups and MHC restriction. Known CMV, EBV, HIV or tissue antigen associations were flagged by matching CDR3 amino acid sequences against VDJdb and McPAS-TCR. Pre-ART, post-ART and control groups were compared with Wilcoxon signed-rank tests and Holm-Bonferroni correction. TCRdb holds this immuneACCESS table with in-frame rearrangements only. Some clones are missing; in checked studies, unresolved V genes explain under half, and the rest has no known cause. For V, J and clone size, that table is used; D and trimming come from the DNA. The sample table lists 23,000 or so clones, 75% to 90% of them with a count of one. The top ten clonotypes cover about 25% of the sample.

The sequence came from a man aged 50 to 59 with HIV. The chain couples TRBV2 to TRBJ1-1, with TRBD1 perhaps the D gene, on 5 matching bases. The sequencing used unsorted PBMCs, collected 0.4 years after starting antiretroviral therapy. For the CDR3, the sequence is CASGGVKGRTEAFF. The nucleotide sequence is TGTGCCAGCGGGGGGGTCAAGGGTAGAACTGAAGCTTTCTTT.